This T cell receptor (beta chain) was captured in a study of cytomegalovirus exposure and HLA in healthy donors. PCR used 60 Vbeta primers and 13 Jbeta primers. Measured with immunoSEQ multiplex PCR; TCRdb has only the in-frame clones, and not every one. The table includes about 120,000 clones, approximately 67% detected once. CDR1 is SEHNR and CDR2 is FQNEAQ in the germline V gene (reference sequence). CDR3 size: 11 residues. V was pared by 3 bases and J by 6 bases, with 6 bases between. Study observations and caveats: An apparent linkage of common viral pathogens to several of the most significant clusters emerged in a later analysis.

Comment on this clone: Antigen: not known.

Source material: PBMCs. The receptor was isolated from a young man in good health and CMV-seronegative. V and J are TRBV7-9 and TRBJ2-7; weak D call: TRBD1 (5 bases). The CDR3 nucleotides are TGTGCCAGCAGCTTTCAGGGCGAGCAGTACTTC. Protein: CASSFQGEQYF.